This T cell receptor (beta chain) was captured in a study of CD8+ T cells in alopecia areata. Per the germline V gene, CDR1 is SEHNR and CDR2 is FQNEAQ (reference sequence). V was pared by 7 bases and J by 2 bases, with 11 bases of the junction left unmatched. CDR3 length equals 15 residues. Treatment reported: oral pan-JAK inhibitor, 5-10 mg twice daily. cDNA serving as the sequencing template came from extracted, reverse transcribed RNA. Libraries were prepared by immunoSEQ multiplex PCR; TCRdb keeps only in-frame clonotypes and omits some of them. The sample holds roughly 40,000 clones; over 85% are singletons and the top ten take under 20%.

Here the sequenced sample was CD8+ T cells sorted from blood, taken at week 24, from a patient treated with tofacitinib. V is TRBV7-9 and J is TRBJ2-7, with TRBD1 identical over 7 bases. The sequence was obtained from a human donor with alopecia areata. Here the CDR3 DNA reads TGTGCCAGCATCGAGGATTGGGGACAGCCCTACGAGCAGTACTTC. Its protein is CASIEDWGQPYEQYF.